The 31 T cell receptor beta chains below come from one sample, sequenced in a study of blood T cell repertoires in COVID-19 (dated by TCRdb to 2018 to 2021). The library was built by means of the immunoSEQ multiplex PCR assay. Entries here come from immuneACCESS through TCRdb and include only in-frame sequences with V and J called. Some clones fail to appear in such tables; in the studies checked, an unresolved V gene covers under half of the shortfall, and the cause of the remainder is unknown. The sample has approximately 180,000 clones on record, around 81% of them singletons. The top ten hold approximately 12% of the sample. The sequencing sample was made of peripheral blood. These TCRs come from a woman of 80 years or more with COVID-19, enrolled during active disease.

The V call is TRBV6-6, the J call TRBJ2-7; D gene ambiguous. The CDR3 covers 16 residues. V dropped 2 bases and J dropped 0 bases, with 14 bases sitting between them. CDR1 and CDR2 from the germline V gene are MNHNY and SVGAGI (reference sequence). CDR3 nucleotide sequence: TGTGCCAGCAGTTACACCCTCAACCCCAGCTCCTACGAGCAGTACTTC. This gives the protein CASSYTLNPSSYEQYF.

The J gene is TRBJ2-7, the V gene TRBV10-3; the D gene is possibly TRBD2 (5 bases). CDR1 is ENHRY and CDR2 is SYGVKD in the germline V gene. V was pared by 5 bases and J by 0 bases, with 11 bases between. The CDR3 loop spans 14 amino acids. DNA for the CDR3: TGTGCCATCAGTAGCGGATTGAGCTCCTACGAGCAGTACTTC. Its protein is CAISSGLSSYEQYF.

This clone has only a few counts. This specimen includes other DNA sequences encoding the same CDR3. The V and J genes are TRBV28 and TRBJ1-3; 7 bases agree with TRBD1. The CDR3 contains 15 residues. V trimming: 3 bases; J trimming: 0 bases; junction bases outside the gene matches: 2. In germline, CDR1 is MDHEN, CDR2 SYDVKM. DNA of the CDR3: TGTGCCAGCAGTTTGACAGGGAACTCTGGAAACACCATATATTTT. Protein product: CASSLTGNSGNTIYF.

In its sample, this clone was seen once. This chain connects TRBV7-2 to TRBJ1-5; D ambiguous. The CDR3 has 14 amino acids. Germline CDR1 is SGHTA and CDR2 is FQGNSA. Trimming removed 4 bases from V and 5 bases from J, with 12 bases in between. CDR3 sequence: CASSYYIRDQPQHF. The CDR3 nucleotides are TGTGCCAGCAGCTACTACATCCGGGATCAGCCCCAGCATTTT.

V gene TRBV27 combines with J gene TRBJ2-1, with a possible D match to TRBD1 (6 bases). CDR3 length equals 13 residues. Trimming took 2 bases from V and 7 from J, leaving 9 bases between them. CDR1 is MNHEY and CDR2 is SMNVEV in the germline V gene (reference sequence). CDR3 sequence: CASSLRTGNEQFF. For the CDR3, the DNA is TGTGCCAGCAGTTTAAGAACAGGGAATGAGCAGTTCTTC.

The CDR3 region has the DNA TGTGCCATCAGTGAGTCGGGCACAAGCAATCAGCCCCAGCATTTT. Its protein product is CAISESGTSNQPQHF. This rearrangement joins TRBV10-3 to TRBJ1-5; D not certain. This CDR3 comprises 15 residues. The V gene's germline CDR1 is ENHRY and CDR2 SYGVKD. With 0 bases removed from V and 1 base from J, the gap between germline ends came to 7 bases.

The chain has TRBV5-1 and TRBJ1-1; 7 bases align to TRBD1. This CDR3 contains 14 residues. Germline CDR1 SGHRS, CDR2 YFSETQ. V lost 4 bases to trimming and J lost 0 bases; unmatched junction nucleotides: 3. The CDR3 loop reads CASSDRVMNTEAFF. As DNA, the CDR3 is TGCGCCAGCAGCGACAGGGTCATGAACACTGAAGCTTTCTTT. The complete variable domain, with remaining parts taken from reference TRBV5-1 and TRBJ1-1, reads KAGVTQTPRYLIKTRGQQVTLSCSPISGHRSVSWYQQTPGQGLQFLFEYFSETQRNKGNFPGRFSGRQFSNSRSEMNVSTLELGDSALYLCASSDRVMNTEAFFGQGTRLTVV.

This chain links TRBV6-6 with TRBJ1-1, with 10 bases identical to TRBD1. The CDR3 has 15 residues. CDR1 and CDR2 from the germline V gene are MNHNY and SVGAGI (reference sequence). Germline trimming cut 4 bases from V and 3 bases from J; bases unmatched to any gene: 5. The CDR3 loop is CASSFRQGADTEAFF. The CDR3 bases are TGTGCCAGCAGTTTCCGACAGGGGGCGGACACTGAAGCTTTCTTT.

CDR3 bases: TGTGCCAGCAGTTACCGTAGCTACACCTTC. As protein: CASSYRSYTF. The chain recombines TRBV6-5 with TRBJ1-2; no reliable D call. Germline V lookup: CDR1 MNHEY, CDR2 SVGAGI. The germline V and J ends were trimmed by 2 bases and 9 bases, with 4 bases remaining between them. CDR3 length equals 10 residues.

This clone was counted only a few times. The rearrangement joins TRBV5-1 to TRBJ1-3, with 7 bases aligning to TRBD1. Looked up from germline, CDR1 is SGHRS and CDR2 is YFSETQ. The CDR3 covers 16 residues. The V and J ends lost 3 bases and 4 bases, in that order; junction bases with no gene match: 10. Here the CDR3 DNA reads TGCGCCAGCAGCTGGACCTCCGGGACAGAAGGAAACACCATATATTTT. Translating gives CASSWTSGTEGNTIYF.

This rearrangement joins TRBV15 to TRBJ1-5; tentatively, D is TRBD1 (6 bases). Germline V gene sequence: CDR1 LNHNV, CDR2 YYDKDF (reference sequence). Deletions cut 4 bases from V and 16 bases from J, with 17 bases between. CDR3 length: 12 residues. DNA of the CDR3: TGTGCCACCAGCAATTCAGGAACAGGGTATCATTTT. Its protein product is CATSNSGTGYHF.

Here the CDR3 reads CASSRTSGGAYEQYF. CDR3 in DNA: TGTGCCAGCAGCCGCACTAGCGGGGGAGCCTACGAGCAGTACTTC. The chain couples TRBV6-5 to TRBJ2-7; 11 bases line up with TRBD2. Germline CDR1 reads MNHEY; CDR2 reads SVGAGI. CDR3 length: 15 amino acids. Trimming removed 6 bases from V and 2 bases from J; junction bases left unmatched: 6.

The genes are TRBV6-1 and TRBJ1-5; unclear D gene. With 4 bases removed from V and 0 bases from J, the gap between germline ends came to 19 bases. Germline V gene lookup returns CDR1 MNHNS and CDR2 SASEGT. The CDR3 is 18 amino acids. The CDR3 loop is CASSGGESLLSSNQPQHF. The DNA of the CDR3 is TGTGCCAGCAGTGGGGGAGAGAGTCTGCTCTCTAGCAATCAGCCCCAGCATTTT.

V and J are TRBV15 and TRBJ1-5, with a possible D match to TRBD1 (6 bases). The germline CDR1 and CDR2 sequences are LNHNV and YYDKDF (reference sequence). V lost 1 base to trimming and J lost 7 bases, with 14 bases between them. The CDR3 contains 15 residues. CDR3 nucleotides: TGTGCCACCAGCAGAGTAATCTCAGGGGCCCAGCCCCAGCATTTT. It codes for CATSRVISGAQPQHF.

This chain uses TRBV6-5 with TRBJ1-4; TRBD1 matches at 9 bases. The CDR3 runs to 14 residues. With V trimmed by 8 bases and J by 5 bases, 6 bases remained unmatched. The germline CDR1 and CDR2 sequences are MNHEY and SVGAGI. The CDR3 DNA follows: TGTGCCAGCCTGAGGGGACAGGGAAATGAAAAACTGTTTTTT. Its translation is CASLRGQGNEKLFF.

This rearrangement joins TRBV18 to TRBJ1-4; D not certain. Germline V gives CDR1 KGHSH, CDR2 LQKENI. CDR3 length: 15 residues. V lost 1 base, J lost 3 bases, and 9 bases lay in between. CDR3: CASSPQRAPNEKLFF. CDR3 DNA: TGTGCCAGCTCACCACAGCGGGCGCCTAATGAAAAACTGTTTTTT.

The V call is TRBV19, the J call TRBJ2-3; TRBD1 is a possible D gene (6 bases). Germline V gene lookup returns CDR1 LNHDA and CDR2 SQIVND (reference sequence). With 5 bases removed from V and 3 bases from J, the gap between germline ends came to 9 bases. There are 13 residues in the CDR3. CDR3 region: CASSSRGTDTQYF. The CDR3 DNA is TGTGCCAGTAGTTCGAGGGGGACAGATACGCAGTATTTT.

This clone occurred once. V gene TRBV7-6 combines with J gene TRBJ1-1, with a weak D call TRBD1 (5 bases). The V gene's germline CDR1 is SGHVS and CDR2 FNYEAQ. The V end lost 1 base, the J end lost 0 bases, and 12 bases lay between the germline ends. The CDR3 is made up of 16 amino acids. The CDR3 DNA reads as TGTGCCAGCAGCTTAGACATCCAGGGCTTGAACACTGAAGCTTTCTTT. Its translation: CASSLDIQGLNTEAFF.

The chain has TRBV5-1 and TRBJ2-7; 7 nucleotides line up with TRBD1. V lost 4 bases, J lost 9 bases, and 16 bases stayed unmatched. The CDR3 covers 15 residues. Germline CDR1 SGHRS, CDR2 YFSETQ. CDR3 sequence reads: CASSTGTDRSQGQYF. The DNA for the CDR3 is TGCGCCAGCAGCACCGGGACAGACAGGTCCCAGGGGCAGTACTTC.

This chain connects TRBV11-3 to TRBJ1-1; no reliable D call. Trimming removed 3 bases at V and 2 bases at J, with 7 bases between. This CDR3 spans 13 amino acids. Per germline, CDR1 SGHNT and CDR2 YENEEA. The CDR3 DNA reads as TGTGCCAGCAGCTTGGGCAGTAACACTGAAGCTTTCTTT. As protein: CASSLGSNTEAFF.

CDR3 loop: CASSSRLAGGIGELFF. The CDR3 coding sequence is TGTGCCAGCAGTTCCAGACTAGCGGGGGGAATCGGGGAGCTGTTTTTT. The V call is TRBV6-6, the J call TRBJ2-2; 13 bases fit TRBD2. This CDR3 region has 16 residues. The germline V gene encodes CDR1 MNHNY and CDR2 SVGAGI (reference sequence). After removal of 4 bases from V and 7 bases from J, the junction contained 6 bases not matched to a gene.

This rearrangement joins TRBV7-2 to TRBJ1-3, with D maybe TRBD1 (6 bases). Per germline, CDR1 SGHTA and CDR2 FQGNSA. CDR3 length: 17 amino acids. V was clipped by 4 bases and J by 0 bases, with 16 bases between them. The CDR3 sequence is CASSWGPRGASGNTIYF. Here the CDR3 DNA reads TGTGCCAGCAGCTGGGGGCCGCGGGGGGCCTCTGGAAACACCATATATTTT.

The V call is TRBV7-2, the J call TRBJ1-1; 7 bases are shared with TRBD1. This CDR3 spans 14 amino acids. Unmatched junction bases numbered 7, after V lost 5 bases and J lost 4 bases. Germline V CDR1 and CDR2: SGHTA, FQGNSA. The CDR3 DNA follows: TGTGCCAGCAGCCCCTCTACAGGGGTCACTGAAGCTTTCTTT. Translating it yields CASSPSTGVTEAFF.

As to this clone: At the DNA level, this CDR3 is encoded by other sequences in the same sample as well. The CDR3 sequence is CASSKTGVNTEAFF. CDR3 in DNA: TGTGCCAGCAGTAAAACAGGGGTGAACACTGAAGCTTTCTTT. The chain links TRBV6-5 to TRBJ1-1, with TRBD1 matching 7 bases. Germline CDR1 reads MNHEY; CDR2 reads SVGAGI. Trimming removed 5 bases from V and 0 bases from J; junction bases left unmatched: 3. The length of the CDR3 is 14 residues.

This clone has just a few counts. CDR3 bases: TGTGCCTGGAGATTTCTAGCGGGGGGGAACACCGGGGAGCTGTTTTTT. This translates into CAWRFLAGGNTGELFF. This chain uses TRBV30 with TRBJ2-2; 11 positions match TRBD2. This CDR3 region has 16 residues. V was clipped by 3 bases and J by 1 base; unmatched bases: 4. Per the germline V gene, CDR1 is GTSNPN and CDR2 is SVGIG (reference sequence). Full variable domain (remainder filled in from reference TRBV30 and TRBJ2-2): SQTIHQWPATLVQPVGSPLSLECTVEGTSNPNLYWYRQAAGRGLQLLFYSVGIGQISSEVPQNLSASRPQDRQFILSSKKLLLSDSGFYLCAWRFLAGGNTGELFFGEGSRLTVL.

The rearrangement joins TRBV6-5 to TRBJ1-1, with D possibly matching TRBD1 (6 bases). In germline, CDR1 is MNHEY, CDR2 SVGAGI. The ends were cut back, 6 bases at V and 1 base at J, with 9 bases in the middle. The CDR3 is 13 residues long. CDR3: CASRRGQNTEAFF. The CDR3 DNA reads TGTGCCAGCAGACGGGGACAGAACACTGAAGCTTTCTTT.

The CDR3 sequence is CASSYSILGTVYGYTF. The DNA for the CDR3 is TGTGCCAGCAGTTACTCGATTTTAGGGACAGTCTATGGCTACACCTTC. The V and J genes are TRBV6-5 and TRBJ1-2; 7 positions agree with TRBD1. The CDR3 runs 16 residues. V dropped 0 bases and J dropped 4; count of bases not matched to a gene: 8. Per the germline V gene, CDR1 is MNHEY and CDR2 is SVGAGI.

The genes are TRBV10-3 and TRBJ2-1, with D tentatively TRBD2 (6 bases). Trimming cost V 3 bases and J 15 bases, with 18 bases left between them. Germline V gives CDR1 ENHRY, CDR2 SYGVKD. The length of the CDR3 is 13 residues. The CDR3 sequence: CAISDIGVAATFF. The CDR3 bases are TGTGCCATCAGTGATATCGGGGTAGCGGCTACGTTCTTC.

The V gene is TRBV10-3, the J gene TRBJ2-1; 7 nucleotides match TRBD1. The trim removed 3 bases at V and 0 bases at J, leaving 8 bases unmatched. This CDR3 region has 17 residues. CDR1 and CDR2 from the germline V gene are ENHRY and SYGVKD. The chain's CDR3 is CAISDPRTGSSYNEQFF. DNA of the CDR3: TGTGCCATCAGTGACCCCCGGACAGGTAGCTCCTACAATGAGCAGTTCTTC.

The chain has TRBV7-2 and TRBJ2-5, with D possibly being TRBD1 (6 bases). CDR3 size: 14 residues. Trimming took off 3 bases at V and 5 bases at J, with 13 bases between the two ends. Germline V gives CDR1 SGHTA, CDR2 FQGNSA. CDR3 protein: CASSFGTGIETQYF. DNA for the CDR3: TGTGCCAGCAGCTTTGGTACAGGGATTGAGACCCAGTACTTC. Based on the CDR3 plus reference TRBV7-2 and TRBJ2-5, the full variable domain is GAGVSQSPSNKVTEKGKDVELRCDPISGHTALYWYRQSLGQGLEFLIYFQGNSAPDKSGLPSDRFSAERTGGSVSTLTIQRTQQEDSAVYLCASSFGTGIETQYFGPGTRLLVL.

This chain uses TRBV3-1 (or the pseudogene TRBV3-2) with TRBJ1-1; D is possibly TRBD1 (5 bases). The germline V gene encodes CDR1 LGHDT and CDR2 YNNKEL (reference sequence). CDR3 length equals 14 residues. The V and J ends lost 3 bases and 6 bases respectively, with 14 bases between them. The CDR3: CASSQRTNEAEAFF. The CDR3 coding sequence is TGTGCCAGCAGCCAGAGGACAAATGAGGCTGAAGCTTTCTTT.